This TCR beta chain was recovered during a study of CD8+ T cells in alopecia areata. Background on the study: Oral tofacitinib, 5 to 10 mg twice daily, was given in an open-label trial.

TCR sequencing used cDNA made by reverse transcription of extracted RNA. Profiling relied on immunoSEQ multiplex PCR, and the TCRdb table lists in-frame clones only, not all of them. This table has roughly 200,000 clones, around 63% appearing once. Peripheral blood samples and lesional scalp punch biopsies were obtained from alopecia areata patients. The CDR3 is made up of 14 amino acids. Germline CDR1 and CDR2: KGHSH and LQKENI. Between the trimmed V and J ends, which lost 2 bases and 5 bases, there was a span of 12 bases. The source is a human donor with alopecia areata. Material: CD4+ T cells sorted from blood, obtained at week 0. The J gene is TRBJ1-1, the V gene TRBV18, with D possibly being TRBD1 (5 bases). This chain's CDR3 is CASSPSRGKTEAFF. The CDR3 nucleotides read TGTGCCAGCTCACCATCTAGGGGAAAGACTGAAGCTTTCTTT.